Sequencing of this T cell receptor (beta chain) was carried out in a study of identical twins. General study results and limits: Modelling underestimated the level of out-of-frame TCR alpha sharing observed in monozygotic twins. Analyses of zero insertions could be partly confounded by invariant MAIT and iNKT cells.

Turning to this clonotype: Its antigen is still unknown.

Using its own MiXCR run on the 5' RACE reads, TCRdb lists one record per CDR3 protein. This sample yields a few hundred thousand distinct CDR3 sequences, of which 10% to 15% are seen a single time; around 4% belongs to the top ten. These data were also filed under a second study, of yellow fever vaccine responses in identical twins. As that study records: Twins reportedly appeared to share part of their vaccine T cell response while keeping part individual.

The sample taken for sequencing was memory (CD45RO+) T cells sorted from blood. The sequence derives from a woman aged 18-29 years in good health.

CDR3 sequence reads: CASSVGTGGILYGYTF. The CDR3 nucleotides are TGTGCCAGCAGCGTAGGCACAGGGGGCATCCTCTATGGCTACACCTTC. The chain joins TRBV9 to TRBJ1-2; 9 nucleotides match TRBD1. This CDR3 is 16 amino acids long. Trimming at V came to 0 bases and at J to 4 bases, leaving 7 bases not matched to a gene. CDR1 SGDLS and CDR2 YYNGEE come from the germline V gene.